Presented here are 21 T cell receptor beta chains from one specimen sequenced in a study of blood T cell repertoires in COVID-19. Repertoires were generated with immunoSEQ multiplex PCR, while TCRdb's copy carries only in-frame clones and drops some. The sample has about 160,000 clones; 80% are singletons. The sequenced sample consisted of PBMCs or T cells enriched from blood (not recorded which). The receptors come from a woman between 55 and 75 years old who had recovered from COVID-19.

This clone was counted once. The chain employs TRBV30 and TRBJ1-1; 7 bases line up with TRBD1. This CDR3 has 16 amino acids. Looked up from germline, CDR1 is GTSNPN and CDR2 is SVGIG (reference sequence). V trimming: 0 bases; J trimming: 0 bases; junction bases outside the gene matches: 7. Here the CDR3 reads CAWSVRGQLLNTEAFF. The CDR3 nucleotides are TGTGCCTGGAGTGTAAGGGGACAGTTGTTGAACACTGAAGCTTTCTTT.

A single count supports this clone. This chain connects TRBV6-5 to TRBJ1-1; possibly TRBD1 for D (5 bases). Germline CDR1 is MNHEY and CDR2 is SVGAGI. With 5 bases removed from V and 5 bases from J, the gap between germline ends came to 18 bases. The length of the CDR3 is 15 residues. Written as DNA, the CDR3 is TGTGCCAGCAGTCTCTATGACGGGGGAGGGACTGAAGCTTTCTTT. Protein: CASSLYDGGGTEAFF.

The rearrangement links TRBV12-3 or TRBV12-4 to TRBJ1-2; D gene ambiguous. This CDR3 is built from 13 residues. V lost 7 bases to trimming and J lost 4 bases, with 13 bases between them. Written as DNA, the CDR3 is TGTGCCAGCACCTTGGGCAGCCTCTATGGCTACACCTTC. Its translation: CASTLGSLYGYTF.

This chain joins TRBV14 and TRBJ2-7; 7 bases are shared with TRBD1. The J segment lost 4 bases and the V segment lost 4 bases, leaving 13 bases of the junction unmatched. Germline V gives CDR1 SGHDN, CDR2 FVKESK. The CDR3 consists of 16 residues. The chain's CDR3 is CASSPGTARRGYEQYF. The CDR3 bases are TGTGCCAGCAGCCCGGGGACAGCCCGCCGAGGTTACGAGCAGTACTTC.

This chain links TRBV30 with TRBJ1-2, with unresolved D. Germline CDR1 GTSNPN, CDR2 SVGIG (reference sequence). Deletions cut 1 base from V and 4 bases from J, with 19 bases between. The CDR3 is 16 residues long. CDR3 amino acids: CAWSGLAGSLGYGYTF. In DNA, the CDR3 is TGTGCCTGGAGTGGATTAGCGGGTTCTCTAGGCTATGGCTACACCTTC.

The chain carries TRBV27 and TRBJ2-2; 11 nucleotides line up with TRBD2. Trimming took 7 bases from V and 3 from J; bases not matched to a gene: 1. Per germline, CDR1 MNHEY and CDR2 SMNVEV (reference sequence). The CDR3 loop spans 14 amino acids. The CDR3 protein is CASKGLADTGELFF. The CDR3 DNA is TGTGCCAGCAAGGGACTAGCGGACACCGGGGAGCTGTTTTTT.

The V and J genes are TRBV20-1 and TRBJ1-1; 7 bases align to TRBD1. CDR1 DFQATT and CDR2 SNEGSKA come from the germline V gene (reference sequence). The J segment lost 6 bases and the V segment lost 3 bases, leaving 10 bases of the junction unmatched. The CDR3 length is 14 residues. The CDR3 here is CSASSWDRGAEAFF. In nucleotides, the CDR3 is TGCAGTGCTAGTTCTTGGGACAGAGGGGCTGAAGCTTTCTTT.

The chain couples TRBV18 to TRBJ1-5, with 7 bases that match TRBD1. The germline CDR1 and CDR2 sequences are KGHSH and LQKENI. V lost 4 bases to trimming and J lost 4 bases; unmatched junction nucleotides: 1. The CDR3 has 13 residues. CDR3 DNA: TGTGCCAGCTCACAGGGACAGAATCAGCCCCAGCATTTT. Its translation is CASSQGQNQPQHF.

The J gene is TRBJ1-1, the V gene TRBV13; 7 positions match TRBD1. V gave up 4 bases and J gave up 5 bases; unmatched junction bases: 4. Germline V CDR1 and CDR2: PRHDT, FYEKMQ (reference sequence). This CDR3 is built from 13 residues. CDR3 DNA: TGTGCCAGCAGCTCACAGGGGAGGACTGAAGCTTTCTTT. Translated, it gives CASSSQGRTEAFF.

The chain joins TRBV5-4 to TRBJ1-5; D unresolved. Germline CDR1 and CDR2: SGHNT and YYREEE (reference sequence). Trimming took off 4 bases at V and 2 bases at J, with 10 bases between the two ends. The CDR3 length is 14 residues. CDR3 region: CASSRHGGNQPQHF. CDR3 nucleotides: TGTGCCAGCAGCCGCCACGGAGGCAATCAGCCCCAGCATTTT.

This sequence joins TRBV30 and TRBJ2-1; D possibly corresponds to TRBD2 (5 bases). Germline values: CDR1 GTSNPN, CDR2 SVGIG (reference sequence). The CDR3 runs 11 residues. Trimming took 4 bases from V and 8 from J, leaving 9 bases between them. The CDR3 loop reads CAWNREDEQFF. CDR3 nucleotides: TGTGCCTGGAATCGGGAAGATGAGCAGTTCTTC.

The chain carries TRBV18 and TRBJ2-3; D possibly corresponds to TRBD2 (7 bases). Trimming removed 0 bases from V and 3 bases from J, with 13 bases in between. From germline, CDR1 is KGHSH and CDR2 LQKENI. The CDR3 loop spans 16 amino acids. CDR3 sequence (DNA): TGTGCCAGCTCACCACCGCCGGGGGGCGGGACAGATACGCAGTATTTT. Amino acid sequence: CASSPPPGGGTDTQYF.

The V call is TRBV5-6, the J call TRBJ1-6, with D tentatively TRBD1 (6 bases). CDR1 and CDR2 from the germline V gene are SGHDT and YYEEEE. CDR3 size: 15 residues. Trimming took 0 bases from V and 7 from J, leaving 11 bases between them. CDR3 sequence reads: CASSLDRVRNSPLHF. CDR3 sequence (DNA): TGTGCCAGCAGCTTGGACAGGGTTCGCAATTCACCCCTCCACTTT. Drawing the rest from reference TRBV5-6 and TRBJ1-6, the complete variable domain is DAGVTQSPTHLIKTRGQQVTLRCSPKSGHDTVSWYQQALGQGPQFIFQYYEEEERQRGNFPDRFSGHQFPNYSSELNVNALLLGDSALYLCASSLDRVRNSPLHFGNGTRLTVT.

V usage is TRBV6-5 and J usage is TRBJ2-7; D may be TRBD1 (6 bases). This CDR3 contains 14 residues. Germline CDR1 MNHEY, CDR2 SVGAGI. Trimming cost V 8 bases and J 3 bases, with 17 bases left between them. In nucleotides, the CDR3 is TGTGCCAGCTCTCGTTTGGACAGTGACTACGAGCAGTACTTC. As protein: CASSRLDSDYEQYF.

This chain's CDR3 is CASRPGVGEKLFF. The CDR3 DNA sequence: TGTGCCAGTAGGCCCGGGGTAGGCGAAAAACTGTTTTTT. The gene calls are TRBV19 and TRBJ1-4; D is unresolved. The CDR3 length is 13 residues. CDR1 is LNHDA, CDR2 SQIVND, per germline (reference sequence). The V gene lost 6 bases and the J gene lost 8 bases, with 13 bases spanning the gap.

This clone has more than one count but fewer than ten. The chain employs TRBV15 and TRBJ2-3, with TRBD2 matching 8 bases. With V trimmed by 8 bases and J by 4 bases, 5 bases remained unmatched. Germline V gene data show CDR1 as LNHNV and CDR2 as YYDKDF (reference sequence). CDR3 length: 13 residues. The CDR3 bases are TGTGCCACCGGAGCGGGGGCCGCAGATACGCAGTATTTT. This translates into CATGAGAADTQYF.

J is TRBJ1-2 and V is TRBV7-2, with D possibly TRBD1 on 5 matching bases. CDR1 and CDR2 (germline): SGHTA, FQGNSA. Trimming removed 2 bases at V and 2 bases at J, with 21 bases between. The CDR3 spans 18 residues. The CDR3 protein is CASSLPRPRADVNYGYTF. CDR3 sequence (DNA): TGTGCCAGCAGCTTACCCAGGCCCAGGGCAGACGTAAACTATGGCTACACCTTC.

The V and J genes are TRBV30 and TRBJ2-7, with D unresolved. This CDR3 has 14 residues. Germline CDR1 and CDR2: GTSNPN and SVGIG (reference sequence). The V end was cut by 2 bases, the J end by 0 bases, with 11 bases between. The CDR3 DNA is TGTGCCTGGAGTCTGGGCAGCAACTCCTACGAGCAGTACTTC. Its translation: CAWSLGSNSYEQYF. Filled out from reference TRBV30 and TRBJ2-7, the complete variable domain reads SQTIHQWPATLVQPVGSPLSLECTVEGTSNPNLYWYRQAAGRGLQLLFYSVGIGQISSEVPQNLSASRPQDRQFILSSKKLLLSDSGFYLCAWSLGSNSYEQYFGPGTRLTVT.

CDR3 in DNA: TGTGCCAGCAGCTCTGCCGGGGCTGGAAACACCATATATTTT. It is translated as CASSSAGAGNTIYF. The chain joins TRBV11-2 to TRBJ1-3; D is uncertain. The V and J ends lost 4 bases and 2 bases respectively, with 9 bases between them. Germline CDR1 reads SGHAT; CDR2 reads FQNNGV. The CDR3 is 14 amino acids.

The rearrangement uses TRBV19 and TRBJ1-3, with D perhaps matching TRBD1 (5 bases). In germline, CDR1 is LNHDA, CDR2 SQIVND (reference sequence). This CDR3 has 16 amino acids. V lost 6 bases to trimming and J lost 0 bases, with 15 bases between them. CDR3 coding DNA: TGTGCCAGTAGATTAGGGGCCGGCCTCTCTGGAAACACCATATATTTT. It is translated as CASRLGAGLSGNTIYF.

V is TRBV6-5 and J is TRBJ2-5; TRBD1 matches at 8 bases. The CDR3 has 13 amino acids. Germline loops: CDR1 MNHEY, CDR2 SVGAGI. The J segment lost 1 base and the V segment lost 6 bases, leaving 1 base of the junction unmatched. CDR3 sequence reads: CASSRGRQETQYF. CDR3 coding DNA: TGTGCCAGCAGCAGGGGGCGCCAAGAGACCCAGTACTTC.